Here is one T cell receptor beta chain with its context. The assay was immunoSEQ multiplex PCR, and TCRdb's table has in-frame clones only and misses some. The repertoire has some 700,000 clones, roughly 90% of them found once; the top ten carry approximately 0.011%. This specimen belongs to a study of shared T cell receptors in the human thymus. Germline CDR1 reads GTSNPN; CDR2 reads SVGIG (reference sequence). After removal of 4 bases from V and 0 bases from J, the junction contained 10 bases not matched to a gene. The CDR3 is made up of 16 amino acids. This same sample was also taken into another study, of human thymus T cells.

The material sequenced was thymocytes. The TCR originated in a boy under three years old with a congenital heart defect. The chain recombines TRBV30 with TRBJ2-7; 9 bases fit TRBD2. The CDR3 spells CAWIPGLAASSYEQYF. The DNA for the CDR3 is TGTGCCTGGATTCCGGGACTAGCTGCCAGCTCCTACGAGCAGTACTTC.